These 9 T cell receptor beta chains came from one sample sequenced in a study of blood T cell repertoires in COVID-19. Sequencing used immunoSEQ multiplex PCR; TCRdb keeps in-frame clones, though not all of them. The table records approximately 160,000 clones, about 88% of them present only once. The sequencing input was peripheral blood. The receptor set was obtained from a woman in her sixties or seventies with COVID-19, enrolled during active disease.

This sequence joins TRBV7-7 and TRBJ2-2; D unresolved. The germline gives CDR1 SSHAT, CDR2 FNYEAQ (reference sequence). V dropped 5 bases and J dropped 3 bases, with 10 bases sitting between them. This CDR3 spans 14 amino acids. As DNA, the CDR3 is TGTGCCAGCAGCACCCGTTCGGACACCGGGGAGCTGTTTTTT. It specifies CASSTRSDTGELFF.

The chain has TRBV25-1 and TRBJ2-1, with 12 bases fitting TRBD2. V shed 2 bases, J shed 9 bases, and the junction held 5 bases outside the gene matches. Per germline, CDR1 MGHDK and CDR2 SYGVNS. The length of the CDR3 is 15 residues. The CDR3 protein is CASSEILAGGREQFF. As DNA, the CDR3 is TGTGCCAGCAGTGAAATCCTAGCGGGAGGGCGTGAGCAGTTCTTC.

This chain links TRBV19 with TRBJ2-1, with 13 bases lining up with TRBD2. The germline V gene has CDR1 LNHDA and CDR2 SQIVND (reference sequence). The CDR3 runs 16 residues. Trimming took 6 bases from V and 7 from J; bases not matched to a gene: 9. The CDR3 protein is CASSPTRTSGSNEQFF. DNA for the CDR3: TGTGCCAGTAGCCCTACCCGGACTAGCGGGAGTAATGAGCAGTTCTTC.

The chain combines TRBV7-3 with TRBJ1-6; 8 nucleotides agree with TRBD1. Germline V gene lookup returns CDR1 SGHTA and CDR2 FQGTGA. Losses at the gene ends were 2 bases for V and 7 bases for J; bases not matched to a gene: 10. The CDR3 has 17 residues. This CDR3 is CASSLFGQGAKNSPLHF. In DNA, the CDR3 is TGTGCCAGCAGCTTATTCGGTCAGGGGGCGAAAAATTCACCCCTCCACTTT.

This clone was recorded a few times. The chain has TRBV19 and TRBJ1-2, with a possible D match to TRBD1 (6 bases). Per the germline V gene, CDR1 is LNHDA and CDR2 is SQIVND (reference sequence). The ends were cut back, 4 bases at V and 2 bases at J, with 17 bases in the middle. The CDR3 consists of 16 residues. The CDR3 coding sequence is TGTGCCAGTAGTACTTCCGGACAGCCCAGAAACTATGGCTACACCTTC. Translation: CASSTSGQPRNYGYTF.

J is TRBJ1-4 and V is TRBV9, with 7 bases lining up with TRBD1. The junction had 4 bases not matched to a gene; V was cut back by 0 bases and J by 5 bases. This CDR3 comprises 15 residues. CDR1 is SGDLS and CDR2 is YYNGEE in the germline V gene. CDR3 nucleotide sequence: TGTGCCAGCAGCGTAGCTGGGACAGCGAATGAAAAACTGTTTTTT. This encodes CASSVAGTANEKLFF.

The chain is built from TRBV5-5 and TRBJ2-7; 11 nucleotides match TRBD1. The CDR3 is 15 residues long. Germline CDR1 reads SGHKS; CDR2 reads YYEKEE (reference sequence). V was clipped by 4 bases and J by 5 bases; unmatched bases: 8. The chain's CDR3 is CASSPGTGGLHEQYF. The DNA for the CDR3 is TGTGCCAGCAGCCCCGGGACAGGGGGTTTGCACGAGCAGTACTTC.

The genes are TRBV10-3 and TRBJ1-6; no reliable D call. The germline CDR1 and CDR2 sequences are ENHRY and SYGVKD. The CDR3 extends over 18 amino acids. Trimming shortened V by 0 bases and J by 0 bases, and 12 bases separated the two germline ends. CDR3 DNA sequence: TGTGCCATCAGTGAGTCGATGGGCAGTAGCTCCTATAATTCACCCCTCCACTTT. Translated, it gives CAISESMGSSSYNSPLHF.

This clone was seen only once. This chain links TRBV19 with TRBJ2-1; 9 bases match TRBD2. The CDR3 consists of 17 residues. Trimming at V came to 7 bases and at J to 4 bases, leaving 14 bases not matched to a gene. In germline, CDR1 is LNHDA, CDR2 SQIVND (reference sequence). The CDR3 sequence is CASMISGGSGVYNEQFF. In DNA form, the CDR3 reads TGTGCCAGTATGATAAGCGGGGGGAGCGGGGTGTACAATGAGCAGTTCTTC.